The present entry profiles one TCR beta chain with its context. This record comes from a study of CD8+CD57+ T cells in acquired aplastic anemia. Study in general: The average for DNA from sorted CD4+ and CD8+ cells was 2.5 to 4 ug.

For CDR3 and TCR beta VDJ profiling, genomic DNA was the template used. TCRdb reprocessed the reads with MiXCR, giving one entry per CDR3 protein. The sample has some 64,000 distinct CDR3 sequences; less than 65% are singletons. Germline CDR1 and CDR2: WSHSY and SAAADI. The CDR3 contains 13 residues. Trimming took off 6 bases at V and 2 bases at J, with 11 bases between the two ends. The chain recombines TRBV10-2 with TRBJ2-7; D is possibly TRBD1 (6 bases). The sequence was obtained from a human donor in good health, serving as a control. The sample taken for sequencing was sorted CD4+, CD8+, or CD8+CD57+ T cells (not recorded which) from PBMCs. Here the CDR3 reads CASSSGVAYEQYF. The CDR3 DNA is TGCGCCAGCAGCTCAGGGGTAGCCTACGAGCAGTACTTC.